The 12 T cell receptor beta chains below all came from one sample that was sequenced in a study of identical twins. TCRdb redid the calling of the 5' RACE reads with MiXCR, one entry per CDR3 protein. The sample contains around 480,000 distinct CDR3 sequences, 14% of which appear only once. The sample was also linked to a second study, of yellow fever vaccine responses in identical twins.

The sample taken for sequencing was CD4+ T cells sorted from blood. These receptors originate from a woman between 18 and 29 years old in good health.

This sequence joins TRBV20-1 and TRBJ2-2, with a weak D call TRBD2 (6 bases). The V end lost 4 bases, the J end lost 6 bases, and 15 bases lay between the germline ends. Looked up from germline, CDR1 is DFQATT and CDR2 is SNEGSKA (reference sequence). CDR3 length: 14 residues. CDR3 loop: CSATKHGRPGELFF. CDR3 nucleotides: TGCAGTGCTACCAAGCACGGGAGACCCGGGGAGCTGTTTTTT.

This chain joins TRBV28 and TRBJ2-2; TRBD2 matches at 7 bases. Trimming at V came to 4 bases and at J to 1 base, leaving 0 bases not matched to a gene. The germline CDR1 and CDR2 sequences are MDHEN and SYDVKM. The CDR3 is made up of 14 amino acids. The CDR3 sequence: CASSWGGNTGELFF. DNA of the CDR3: TGTGCCAGCAGTTGGGGGGGGAACACCGGGGAGCTGTTTTTT.

The CDR3 DNA sequence: TGTGCCAGCAGCTCTGTAGCGGGGGGGAGTAATGAGCAGTTCTTC. Translated, it gives CASSSVAGGSNEQFF. This sequence joins TRBV5-5 and TRBJ2-1, with 11 nucleotides matching TRBD2. CDR1 is SGHKS and CDR2 is YYEKEE in the germline V gene (reference sequence). Trimming cost V 3 bases and J 7 bases; bases outside gene matches: 6. The CDR3 covers 15 residues.

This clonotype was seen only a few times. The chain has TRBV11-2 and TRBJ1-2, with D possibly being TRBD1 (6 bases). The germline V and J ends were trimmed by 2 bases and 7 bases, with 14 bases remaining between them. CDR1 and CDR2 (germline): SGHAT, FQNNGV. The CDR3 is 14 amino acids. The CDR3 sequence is CASSLMGGRAGYTF. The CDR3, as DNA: TGTGCCAGCAGCTTAATGGGGGGCAGGGCTGGCTACACCTTC.

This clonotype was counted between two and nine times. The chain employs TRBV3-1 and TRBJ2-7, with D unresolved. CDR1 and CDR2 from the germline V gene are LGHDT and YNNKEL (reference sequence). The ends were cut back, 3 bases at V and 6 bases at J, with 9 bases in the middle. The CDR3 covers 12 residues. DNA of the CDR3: TGTGCCAGCAGCCAGTTCGGGCGCGAGCAGTACTTC. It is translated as CASSQFGREQYF.

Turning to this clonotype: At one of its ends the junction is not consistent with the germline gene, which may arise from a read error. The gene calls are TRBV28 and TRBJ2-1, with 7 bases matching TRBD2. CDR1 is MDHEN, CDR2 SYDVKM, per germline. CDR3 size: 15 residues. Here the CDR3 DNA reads TGTGCCAGCCCTCCGTCTAGCGGCCCCTACAATGAGCGGTTCTTC. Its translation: CASPPSSGPYNERFF.

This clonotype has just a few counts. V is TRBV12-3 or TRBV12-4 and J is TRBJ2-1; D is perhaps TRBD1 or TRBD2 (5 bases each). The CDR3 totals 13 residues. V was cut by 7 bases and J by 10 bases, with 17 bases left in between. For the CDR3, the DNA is TGTGCCAGCACCTTGACAGAGGGTTCCGAGCAGTTCTTC. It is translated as CASTLTEGSEQFF.

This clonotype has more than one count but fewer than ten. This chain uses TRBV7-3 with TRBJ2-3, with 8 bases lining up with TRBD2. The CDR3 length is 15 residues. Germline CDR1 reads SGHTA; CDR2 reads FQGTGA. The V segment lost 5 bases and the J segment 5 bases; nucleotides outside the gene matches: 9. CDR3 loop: CASSTTGTRGDTQYF. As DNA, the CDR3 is TGTGCCAGCAGCACGACCGGGACTAGAGGAGATACGCAGTATTTT.

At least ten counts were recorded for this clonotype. The CDR3 region has the DNA TGCGCCAGCAGCTTGGCCGCGGGAGGGAGCACAGATACGCAGTATTTT. Protein: CASSLAAGGSTDTQYF. The chain uses TRBV5-1 and TRBJ2-3; 9 bases line up with TRBD2. Trimming at V came to 0 bases and at J to 0 bases, leaving 2 bases not matched to a gene. The CDR3 consists of 16 residues. Germline CDR1 SGHRS, CDR2 YFSETQ.

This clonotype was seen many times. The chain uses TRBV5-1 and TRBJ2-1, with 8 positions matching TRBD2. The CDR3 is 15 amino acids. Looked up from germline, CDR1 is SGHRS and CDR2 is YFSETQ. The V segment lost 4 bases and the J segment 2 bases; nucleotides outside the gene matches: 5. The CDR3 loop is CASSLLADTYNEQFF. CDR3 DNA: TGCGCCAGCAGCCTACTAGCGGACACCTACAATGAGCAGTTCTTC. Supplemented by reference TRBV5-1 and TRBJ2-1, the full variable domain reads KAGVTQTPRYLIKTRGQQVTLSCSPISGHRSVSWYQQTPGQGLQFLFEYFSETQRNKGNFPGRFSGRQFSNSRSEMNVSTLELGDSALYLCASSLLADTYNEQFFGPGTRLTVL.

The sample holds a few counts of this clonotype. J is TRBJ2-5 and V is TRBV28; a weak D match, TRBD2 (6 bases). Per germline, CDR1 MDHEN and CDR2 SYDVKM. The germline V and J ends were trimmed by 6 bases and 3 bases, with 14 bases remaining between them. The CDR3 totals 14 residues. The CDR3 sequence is CASRPRGLEETQYF. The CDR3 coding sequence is TGTGCCAGCAGACCAAGGGGACTCGAAGAGACCCAGTACTTC.

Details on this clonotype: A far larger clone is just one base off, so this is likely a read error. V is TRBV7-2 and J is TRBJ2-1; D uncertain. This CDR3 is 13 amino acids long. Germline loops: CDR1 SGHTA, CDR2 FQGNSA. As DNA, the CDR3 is TGTGCCAGCAGCTTAGCCTCCTACAATGAGCACTTCTTC. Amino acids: CASSLASYNEHFF.